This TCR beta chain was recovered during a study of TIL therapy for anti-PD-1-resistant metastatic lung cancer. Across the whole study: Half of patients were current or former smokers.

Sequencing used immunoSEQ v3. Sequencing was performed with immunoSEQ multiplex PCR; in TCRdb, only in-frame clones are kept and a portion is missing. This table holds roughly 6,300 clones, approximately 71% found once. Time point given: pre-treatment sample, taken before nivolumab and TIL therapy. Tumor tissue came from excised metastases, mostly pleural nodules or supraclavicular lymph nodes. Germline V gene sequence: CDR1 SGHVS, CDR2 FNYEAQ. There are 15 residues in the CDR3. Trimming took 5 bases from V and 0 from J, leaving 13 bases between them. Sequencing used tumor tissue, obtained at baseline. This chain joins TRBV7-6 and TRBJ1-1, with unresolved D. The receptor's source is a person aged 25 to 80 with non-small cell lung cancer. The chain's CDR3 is CASSQLRGLNTEAFF. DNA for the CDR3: TGTGCCAGCAGCCAGCTCCGTGGACTGAACACTGAAGCTTTCTTT. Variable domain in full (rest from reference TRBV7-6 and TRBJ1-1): GAGVSQSPRYKVTKRGQDVALRCDPISGHVSLYWYRQALGQGPEFLTYFNYEAQQDKSGLPNDRFSAERPEGSISTLTIQRTEQRDSAMYRCASSQLRGLNTEAFFGQGTRLTVV.